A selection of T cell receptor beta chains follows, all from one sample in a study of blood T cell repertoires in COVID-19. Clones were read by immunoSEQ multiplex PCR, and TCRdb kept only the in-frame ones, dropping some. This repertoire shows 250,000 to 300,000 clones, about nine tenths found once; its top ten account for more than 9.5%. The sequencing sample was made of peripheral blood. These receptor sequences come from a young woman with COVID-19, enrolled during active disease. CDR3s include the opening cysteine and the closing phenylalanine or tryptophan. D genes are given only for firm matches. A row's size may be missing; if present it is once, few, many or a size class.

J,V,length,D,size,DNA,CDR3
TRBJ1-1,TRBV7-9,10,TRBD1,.,TGTGCCAGCGGGACAGAGACAGCTTTCTTT,CASGTETAFF
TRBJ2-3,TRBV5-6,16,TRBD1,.,TGTGCCAGCAGCTTGGGGGGACAGGGTCATCCAGATACGCAGTATTTT,CASSLGGQGHPDTQYF
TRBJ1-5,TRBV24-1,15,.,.,TGTGCCACCAGTGATGGACTTTCCCGGGGACAGCCCCAGCATTTT,CATSDGLSRGQPQHF
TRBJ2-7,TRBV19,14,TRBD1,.,TGTGCCAGTCGCCTATCCGGGACAGGTTACGAGCAGTACTTC,CASRLSGTGYEQYF
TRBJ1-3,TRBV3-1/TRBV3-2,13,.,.,TGTGCCTCAACGGGAGACTCTGGAAACACCATATATTTT,CASTGDSGNTIYF
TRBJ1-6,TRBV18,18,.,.,TGTGCCAGCTCACCGGGACGGGGGGCTAAAATCGCGGCGGAACCCCTCCACTTT,CASSPGRGAKIAAEPLHF
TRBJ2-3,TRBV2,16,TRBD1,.,TGTGCCAGCAGCGAAGTCATAGGACAGGGCGCGGATACGCAGTATTTT,CASSEVIGQGADTQYF
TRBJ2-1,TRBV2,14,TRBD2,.,TGTGCCAGCAGATTAGCGGGGGGGTGGAATGAGCAGTTCTTC,CASRLAGGWNEQFF
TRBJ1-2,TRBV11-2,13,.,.,TGTGCCAGCAGCTTAGCTGCCACTTATGGCTACACCTTC,CASSLAATYGYTF
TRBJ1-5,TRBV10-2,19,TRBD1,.,TGCGCCAGCAGTGAGGTCAGGGGGACAGCAAGATATAGCAATCAGCCCCAGCATTTT,CASSEVRGTARYSNQPQHF
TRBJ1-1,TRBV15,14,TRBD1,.,TGTGCCACCAGCTTGGGACAGCATTACACTGAAGCTTTCTTT,CATSLGQHYTEAFF
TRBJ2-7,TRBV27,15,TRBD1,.,TGTGCCAGCAGCTCGACAGGGGGAGCTGACTACGAGCAGTACTTC,CASSSTGGADYEQYF
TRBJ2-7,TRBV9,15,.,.,TGTGCCAGCAGCCCGCCTGGGTGGGCGTCTTACGAGCAGTACTTC,CASSPPGWASYEQYF
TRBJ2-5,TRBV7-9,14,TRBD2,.,TGTGCCAGCAGCTTATCAGGGCGGGGGGAGACCCAGTACTTC,CASSLSGRGETQYF
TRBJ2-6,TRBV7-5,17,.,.,TGTGTCCCCGGTCCCCACAGGGTCAGCTCTGGGGCCAACGTCCTGACTTTC,CVPGPHRVSSGANVLTF
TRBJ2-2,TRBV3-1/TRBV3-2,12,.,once,TGTGCCAGCAGAACAAACACCGGGGAGCTGTTTTTT,CASRTNTGELFF
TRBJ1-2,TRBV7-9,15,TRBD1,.,TGTGCCAGCAGCCCAGACCGACAGGGGGCCTGGGGCTACACCTTC,CASSPDRQGAWGYTF
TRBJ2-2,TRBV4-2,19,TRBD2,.,TGTGCCAGCAGCCAAGATCCTGGGGGGCTAGCGGGGGATACCGGGGAGCTGTTTTTT,CASSQDPGGLAGDTGELFF
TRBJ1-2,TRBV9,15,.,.,TGTGCCAGCAGCCCTCAGGGGAAACTCAACTATGGCTACACCTTC,CASSPQGKLNYGYTF
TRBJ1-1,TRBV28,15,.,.,TGTGCCAGCAGTTTCCTGGCAGGGATTATACCTGAAGCTTTCTTT,CASSFLAGIIPEAFF
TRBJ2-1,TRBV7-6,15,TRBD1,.,TGTGCCAGCAGCCTAACAGGGGGGTTCGACAATGAGCAGTTCTTC,CASSLTGGFDNEQFF
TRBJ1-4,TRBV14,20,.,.,TGTGCCAGCAGCCAAGGATTGGGGAGGGAAGTTTATACAACTAATGAAAAACTGTTTTTT,CASSQGLGREVYTTNEKLFF
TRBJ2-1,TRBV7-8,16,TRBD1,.,TGTGCCAGCAGCTTAGTATTCGGACAGGGCTACAATGAGCAGTTCTTC,CASSLVFGQGYNEQFF
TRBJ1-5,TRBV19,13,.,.,TGTGCCAGTGCCACGGGGTGGGTTCAGCCCCAGCATTTT,CASATGWVQPQHF
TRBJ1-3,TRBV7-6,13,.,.,TGTGCCAGCAGCTTAGTGGGAGCGGACACCATATATTTT,CASSLVGADTIYF
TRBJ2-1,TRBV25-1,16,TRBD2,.,TGTGCCAGCAGTGAAGGGGGGGGGAGCTCCTACAATGAGCAGTTCTTC,CASSEGGGSSYNEQFF
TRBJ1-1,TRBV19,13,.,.,TGTGCCAGTAGTATCGGCAGGGCCGGTGAAGCTTTCTTT,CASSIGRAGEAFF
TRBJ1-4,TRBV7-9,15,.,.,TGTGCCAGCAGTTCGACAGGAACAACTAATGAAAAACTGTTTTTT,CASSSTGTTNEKLFF
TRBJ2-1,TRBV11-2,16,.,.,TGTGCCAGCAGCTTTAGAGGGCGGGTATCATACAATGAGCAGTTCTTC,CASSFRGRVSYNEQFF
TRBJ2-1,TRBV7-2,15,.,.,TGTGCCAGCAGCCTTTCTGGCGGGTCGTACAATGAGCAGTTCTTC,CASSLSGGSYNEQFF
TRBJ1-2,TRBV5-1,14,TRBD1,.,TGCGCCAGCAGCCACGAACAGGGGTGGGCTGGCTACACCTTC,CASSHEQGWAGYTF
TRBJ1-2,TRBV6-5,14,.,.,TGTGCCAGCAGTTACCCCAAGAACTACTATGGCTACACCTTC,CASSYPKNYYGYTF
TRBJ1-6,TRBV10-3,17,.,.,TGTGCCTCCCGGGCGAGGGCGGAGAGCTCCTATAATTCACCCCTCCACTTT,CASRARAESSYNSPLHF
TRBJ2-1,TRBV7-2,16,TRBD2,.,TGTGCCAGCAGCTTAGGTGGTAGCGGGGGAGTCAATGAGCAGTTCTTC,CASSLGGSGGVNEQFF
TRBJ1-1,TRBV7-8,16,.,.,TGTGCCAGCAGCTTAGGGGTGGGGGCACTGAACACTGAAGCTTTCTTT,CASSLGVGALNTEAFF
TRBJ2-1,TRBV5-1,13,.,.,TGCGCCAGCAGCTTGGATTCACTGAATGAGCAGTTCTTC,CASSLDSLNEQFF
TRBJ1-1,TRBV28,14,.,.,TGTGCCACGTCCTTGGGGGGAATGAACACTGAAGCTTTCTTT,CATSLGGMNTEAFF
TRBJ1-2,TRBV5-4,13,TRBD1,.,TGTGCCAGCATGGCAGGGGGTTCCTATGGCTACACCTTC,CASMAGGSYGYTF
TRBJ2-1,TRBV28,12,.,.,TGTGCCAGCAGTTTACAGGGTGATGAGCAGTTCTTC,CASSLQGDEQFF
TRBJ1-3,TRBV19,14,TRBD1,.,TGTGCCAGTAAGGCCGACAGGGTTGGAAACACCATATATTTT,CASKADRVGNTIYF